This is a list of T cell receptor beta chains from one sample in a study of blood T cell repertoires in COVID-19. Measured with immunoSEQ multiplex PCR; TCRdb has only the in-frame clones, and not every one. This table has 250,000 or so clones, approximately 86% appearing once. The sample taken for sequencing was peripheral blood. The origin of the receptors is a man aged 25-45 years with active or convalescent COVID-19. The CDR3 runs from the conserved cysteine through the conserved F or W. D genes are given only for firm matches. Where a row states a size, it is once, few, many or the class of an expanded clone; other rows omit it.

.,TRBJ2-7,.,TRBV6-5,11,TGTGCCGTAAGACAGAGTAACGAGCAGTACTTC,CAVRQSNEQYF
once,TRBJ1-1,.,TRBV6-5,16,TGTGCCAGCAGTTACGTAGCCGCTGAGGTAGGCACTGAAGCTTTCTTT,CASSYVAAEVGTEAFF
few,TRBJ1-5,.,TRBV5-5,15,TGTGCCAGCAGCGGCCGGGGGGAATATTATCAGCCCCAGCATTTT,CASSGRGEYYQPQHF
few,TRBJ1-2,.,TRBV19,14,TGTGCCAGTAGCGAAGCCGGGGTCCCTCTTGGCTACACCTTC,CASSEAGVPLGYTF
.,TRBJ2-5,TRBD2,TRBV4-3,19,TGCGCCAGCAGCCAAGAATCTATCGGTTCTAGCGGGGTCCGGGAGACCCAGTACTTC,CASSQESIGSSGVRETQYF
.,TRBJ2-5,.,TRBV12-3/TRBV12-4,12,TGTGCCAGCAGTCAAGCATGGGAGACCCAGTACTTC,CASSQAWETQYF
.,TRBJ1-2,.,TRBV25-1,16,TGTGCCAGCAGTGGCAGTGGACACCCGACTAACTATGGCTACACCTTC,CASSGSGHPTNYGYTF
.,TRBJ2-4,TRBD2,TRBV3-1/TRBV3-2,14,TGTGCCAGCAGCCTCCCGGGCGGGGGGAGAATTCAGTACTTC,CASSLPGGGRIQYF
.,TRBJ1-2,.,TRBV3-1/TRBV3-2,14,TGTGCCAGCAGACTCAACTCCAGGGGAGACGGCTACACCTTC,CASRLNSRGDGYTF
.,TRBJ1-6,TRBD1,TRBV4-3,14,TGCGCCAGCAGCCTGGGACAGCTTAATTCACCCCTCCACTTT,CASSLGQLNSPLHF
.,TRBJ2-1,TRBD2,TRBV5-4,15,TGTGCCAGCAGCTTTGAAGCGGGGGCCTACAATGAGCAGTTCTTC,CASSFEAGAYNEQFF
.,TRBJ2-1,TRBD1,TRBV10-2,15,TGCGCCAGCAGTGCACGGGACAGGGGTTACAATGAGCAGTTCTTC,CASSARDRGYNEQFF
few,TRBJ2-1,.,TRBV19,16,TGTGCCAGTAGTATAAGGAGGGGTATTTCCTACAATGAGCAGTTCTTC,CASSIRRGISYNEQFF
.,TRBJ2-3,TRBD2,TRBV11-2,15,TGTGCCAGCAGCTCCGGGGGGGCTAGCACAGATACGCAGTATTTT,CASSSGGASTDTQYF
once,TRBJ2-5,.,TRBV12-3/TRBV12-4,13,TGTGCCAGCAGTAGGAACCTCGGGGAGACCCAGTACTTC,CASSRNLGETQYF
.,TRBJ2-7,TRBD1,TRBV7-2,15,TGTGCCAGCAGCCCGGGGACAGCGAGCTCCTACGAGCAGTACTTC,CASSPGTASSYEQYF
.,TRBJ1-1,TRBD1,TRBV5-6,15,TGTGCCAGCAGCTTGGCCGCCGGGACAGGGACGGAAGCTTTCTTT,CASSLAAGTGTEAFF
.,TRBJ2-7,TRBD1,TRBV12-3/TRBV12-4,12,TGTGCCAGCAGTTGGACAGGGGACGAGCAGTACTTC,CASSWTGDEQYF
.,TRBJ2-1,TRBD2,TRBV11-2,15,TGTGCCAGCAGCCCGACCGGGACTAGCGGGGATTGGGAGTTCTTC,CASSPTGTSGDWEFF
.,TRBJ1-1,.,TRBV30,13,TGTGCCTGGTCCGTCGGGGGACCCACTGAAGCTTTCTTT,CAWSVGGPTEAFF
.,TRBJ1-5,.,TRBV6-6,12,TGTGCCAGCGCGGAGGCGTTTCAGCCCCAGCATTTT,CASAEAFQPQHF
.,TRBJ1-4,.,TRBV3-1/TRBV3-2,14,TGTGCCAGCAGCCAGGCAGGTGAATATGAAAAACTGTTTTTT,CASSQAGEYEKLFF
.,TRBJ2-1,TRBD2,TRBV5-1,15,TGCGCCAGCAGCAGAGCCGGGGGGGCAAACAATGAGCAGTTCTTC,CASSRAGGANNEQFF
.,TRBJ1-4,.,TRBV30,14,TGTGCCTGGAGTGAGGCGGGCCAGAATGAAAAACTGTTTTTT,CAWSEAGQNEKLFF
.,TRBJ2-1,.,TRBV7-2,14,TGTGCCAGCAGCATTTTACCGAGATACAATGAGCAGTTCTTC,CASSILPRYNEQFF
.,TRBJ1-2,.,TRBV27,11,TGTGCCACCTCGGACAGTTATGGCTACACCTTC,CATSDSYGYTF
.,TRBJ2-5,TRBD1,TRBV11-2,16,TGTGCCAGCAGCTGGAGGCCGGGACAGGGGGCGGAGACCCAGTACTTC,CASSWRPGQGAETQYF
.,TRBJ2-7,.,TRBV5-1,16,TGCGCCAGCAGCTTACGGGAACTAGGCTTGTTGGACGAGCAGTACTTC,CASSLRELGLLDEQYF
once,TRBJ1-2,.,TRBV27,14,TGTGCCAGCAGTCCCTCAGTTGGTAAATCTGGCTACACCTTC,CASSPSVGKSGYTF
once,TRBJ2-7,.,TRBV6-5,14,TGTGCCAGCAGGGCCGGGGGGACATTGGGCGAGCAGTACTTC,CASRAGGTLGEQYF
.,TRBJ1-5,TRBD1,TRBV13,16,TGTGCCAGCAGCTTTCATGGATCTACAGGGGGTCAGCCCCAGCATTTT,CASSFHGSTGGQPQHF
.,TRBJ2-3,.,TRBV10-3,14,TGTGCCTCCAGGAGCGCGGGCCAGCCCGATACGCAGTATTTT,CASRSAGQPDTQYF
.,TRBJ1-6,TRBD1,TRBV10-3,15,TGTGCCATCAGTGAGAGTCGGGACAGAAATTCACCCCTCCACTTT,CAISESRDRNSPLHF
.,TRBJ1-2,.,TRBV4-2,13,TGTGCCAGCAGCAAAAGGACAGATCGGGGCTACACCTTC,CASSKRTDRGYTF
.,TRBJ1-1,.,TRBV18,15,TGTGCCAGCTCACCAAACGGTGGTCCGAACACTGAAGCTTTCTTT,CASSPNGGPNTEAFF
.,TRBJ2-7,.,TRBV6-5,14,TGTGCCAGCAGGCGGGACGGACCCTCCTACGAGCAGTACTTC,CASRRDGPSYEQYF
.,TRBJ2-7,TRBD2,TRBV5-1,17,TGCGCCAGCAGCTTGGACCCCCTATCGGGGGGGGCCGGGGAGCAGTACTTC,CASSLDPLSGGAGEQYF
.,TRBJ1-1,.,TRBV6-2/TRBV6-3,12,TGTGCCAGCAGCGACTATAACACTGAAGCTTTCTTT,CASSDYNTEAFF
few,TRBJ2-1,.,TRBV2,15,TGTGCCAGCACCAAACAGGGCAGCTCCTACAATGAGCAGTTCTTC,CASTKQGSSYNEQFF
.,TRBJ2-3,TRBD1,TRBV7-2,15,TGTGCCAGCAGCCCGGACAGGGGGTATACAGATACGCAGTATTTT,CASSPDRGYTDTQYF
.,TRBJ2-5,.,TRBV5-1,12,TGCGCCAGCAGCTTGCTCCAAGAGACCCAGTACTTC,CASSLLQETQYF
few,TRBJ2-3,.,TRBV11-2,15,TGTGCCAGCAGCTCCCAATCGAGGAGCACAGATACGCAGTATTTT,CASSSQSRSTDTQYF